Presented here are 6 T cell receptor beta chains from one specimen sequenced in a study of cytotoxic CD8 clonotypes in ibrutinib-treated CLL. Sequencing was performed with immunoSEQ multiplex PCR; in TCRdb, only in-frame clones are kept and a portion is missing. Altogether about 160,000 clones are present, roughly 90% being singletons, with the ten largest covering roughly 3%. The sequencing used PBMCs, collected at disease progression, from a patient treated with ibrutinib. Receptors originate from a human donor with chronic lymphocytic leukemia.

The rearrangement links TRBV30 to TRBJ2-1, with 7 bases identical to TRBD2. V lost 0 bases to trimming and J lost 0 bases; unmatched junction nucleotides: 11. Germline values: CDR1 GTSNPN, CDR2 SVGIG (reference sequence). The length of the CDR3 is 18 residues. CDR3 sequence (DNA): TGTGCCTGGAGTGTGAATAGCGGGTTGGGAAGCTCCTACAATGAGCAGTTCTTC. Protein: CAWSVNSGLGSSYNEQFF.

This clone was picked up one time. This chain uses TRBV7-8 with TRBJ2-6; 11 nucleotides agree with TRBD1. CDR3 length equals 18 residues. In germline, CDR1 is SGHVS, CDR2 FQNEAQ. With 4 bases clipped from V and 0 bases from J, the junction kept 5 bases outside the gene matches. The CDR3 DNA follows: TGTGCCAGCAGCTCCGGACAGGGGGCCCTCTCTGGGGCCAACGTCCTGACTTTC. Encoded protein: CASSSGQGALSGANVLTF.

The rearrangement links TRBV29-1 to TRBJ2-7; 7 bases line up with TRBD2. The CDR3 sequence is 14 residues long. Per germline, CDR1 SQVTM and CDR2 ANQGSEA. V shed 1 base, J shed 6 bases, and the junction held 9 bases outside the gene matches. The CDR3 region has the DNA TGCAGCGTTGAAGTGAGCGGGGTACCTACCGAGCAGTACTTC. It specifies CSVEVSGVPTEQYF.

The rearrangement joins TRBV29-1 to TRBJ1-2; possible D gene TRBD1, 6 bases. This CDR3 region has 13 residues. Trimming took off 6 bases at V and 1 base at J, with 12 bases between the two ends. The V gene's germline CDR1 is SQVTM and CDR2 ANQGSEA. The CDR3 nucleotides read TGCAGCGTACAGGGACTAAATAACTATGGCTACACCTTC. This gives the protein CSVQGLNNYGYTF.

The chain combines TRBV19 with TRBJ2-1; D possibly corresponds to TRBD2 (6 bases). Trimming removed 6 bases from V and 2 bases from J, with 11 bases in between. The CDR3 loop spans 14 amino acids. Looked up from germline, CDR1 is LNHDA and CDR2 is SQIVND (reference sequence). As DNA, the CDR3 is TGTGCCAGTAGCTCGGGGGTAACCTACAATGAGCAGTTCTTC. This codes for CASSSGVTYNEQFF.

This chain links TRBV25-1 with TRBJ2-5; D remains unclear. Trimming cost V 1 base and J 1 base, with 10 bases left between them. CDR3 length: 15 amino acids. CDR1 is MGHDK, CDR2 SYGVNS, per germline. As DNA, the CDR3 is TGTGCCAGCAGTGAATGGTCCCCAGGCCAAGAGACCCAGTACTTC. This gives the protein CASSEWSPGQETQYF.